The present entry profiles one T cell receptor (beta chain) with its context. This clone was found once. This receptor's antigen is unknown. No much larger clone exists at a distance of one base, and base qualities are not known. Receptors were amplified or captured by the immunoSEQ multiplex PCR assay. RNA was extracted from all samples and reverse transcribed into cDNA as template for TCR sequencing. First-strand cDNA was synthesized with SuperScript III using a 2:1 mix of oligo-dT and random hexamers. A synthetic immune receptor repertoire was used to assess amplification bias, and residual bias was removed computationally. The authors processed their data as follows. Raw reads were preprocessed for error removal, and CDR3 was defined according to IMGT conventions as running from the conserved cysteine to phenylalanine. Clonality was calculated as 1 minus Shannon entropy normalized by log2 of the number of productive unique TCRs. Whether scalp clones were CD4 or CD8 was inferred by matching scalp TCRbeta sequences against CD4 and CD8 repertoires sorted from blood. Sourced from immuneACCESS, this table was stored by TCRdb with only in-frame sequences that have V and J called. A share of the clones is absent; for the studies checked, an unresolved V gene accounts for under half, and the remainder has no known explanation. That table supplies the V and J calls and clone size; D and trimming were determined from the DNA. This sample has 200,000 to 250,000 clones in its table, and over 60% of those were observed once. The ten largest clones capture more than 1% of the sample.

The data derive from a study of CD8+ T cells in alopecia areata (dated by TCRdb to the late 2010s). About the study as a whole: Treated patients were enrolled in an open-label pilot trial of oral tofacitinib, 5 to 10 mg twice daily, for moderate-to-severe alopecia areata. Disease severity in treated patients was measured with the SALT score, which quantifies the percentage of affected scalp surface area. Biopsies were taken from tofacitinib-treated patients at baseline and again at 4 and 24 weeks into treatment, and several of those patients also had a later scalp biopsy. RNA was obtained with the PAXgene miRNA kit for fixed scalp, the miRNeasy kit for PBMCs, and the RNeasy kit for mouse skin. Scalp clonality was compared across normal scalp (n=4), patchy alopecia areata scalp (n=8), and alopecia totalis/universalis scalp (n=8). Patients stayed on tofacitinib for 6 to 18 months and then had 6 months of follow-up off drug so that delayed response and recurrence could be assessed. On the human side, TCRbeta sequencing was run on scalp tissue and on sorted CD4+ and CD8+ peripheral blood T cells from healthy controls and from alopecia areata patients with either patchy or totalis/universalis disease. To study T cell clonal expansion in alopecia areata, the researchers applied high-throughput TCRbeta sequencing to both the C3H/HeJ mouse model and human patients. immunoSEQ multiplex PCR using 35 Vbeta forward primers and 13 Jbeta reverse primers was used to amplify TCRbeta CDR3 regions.

Overall study results and their limits: Compared with normal scalp, lesional scalp, particularly in alopecia totalis/universalis, had higher clonality and more expanded CD8+ clones, which suggests antigenic drive. Tofacitinib significantly lowered scalp clonality and the number of expanded CD8+ clones among the top 100 scalp clones. Because the treated cohort was small and included a single nonresponder, larger studies are needed to assess links between baseline CD8+ expansion and response. During tofacitinib treatment, many expanded lesional clones stuck around in both scalp and blood, and this persistence may partly explain why relapse happens after treatment is stopped. Compared with mice, TCR sequences shared between patients were less clear, possibly partly because of HLA diversity across the patient population. Unlike mouse skin, which is dominated by gammadelta T cells, normal human skin has resident alphabeta T cells that are also sequenced, and this complicates analysis of the scalp TCR repertoire.

As encoded in the germline V gene, CDR1 is SQVTM while CDR2 is ANQGSEA. Trimming takes 4 bases from V and 4 bases from J, and the germline ends sit 10 bases apart. The CDR3 spans 12 residues, from the cysteine through the phenylalanine. Just CDR3 DNA is preserved here, 36 bases in frame from base 1. The treatment or condition label for this specimen denotes: oral pan-JAK inhibitor, 5-10 mg twice daily. From alopecia areata patients, peripheral blood was collected along with lesional scalp punch biopsies. PBMCs were isolated by density centrifugation and stained for CD3, CD4 and CD8, and CD4+ and CD8+ T cells were sorted on a FACSAria.

The specimen comprised CD4+ T cells sorted from blood, sampled at week 44, from a patient treated with tofacitinib. This sequence originates from a human donor with alopecia areata. The rearrangement joined TRBV29-1 to TRBJ1-2; no confident D gene assignment can be made. The nucleotides are TGCAGCGTTGCCGAGGGCCTCTATGGCTACACCTTC. This gives the protein CSVAEGLYGYTF.